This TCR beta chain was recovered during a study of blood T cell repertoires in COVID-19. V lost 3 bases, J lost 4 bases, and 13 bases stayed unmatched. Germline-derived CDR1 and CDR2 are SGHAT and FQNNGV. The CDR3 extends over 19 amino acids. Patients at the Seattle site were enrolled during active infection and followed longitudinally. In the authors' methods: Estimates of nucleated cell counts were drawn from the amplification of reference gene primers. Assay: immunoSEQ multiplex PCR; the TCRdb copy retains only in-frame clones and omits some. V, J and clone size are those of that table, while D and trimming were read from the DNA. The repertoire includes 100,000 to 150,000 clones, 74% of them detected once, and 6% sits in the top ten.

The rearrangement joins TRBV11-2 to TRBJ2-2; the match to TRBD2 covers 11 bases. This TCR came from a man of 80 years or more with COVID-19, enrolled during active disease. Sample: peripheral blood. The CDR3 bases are TGTGCCAGCAGCTTGAGAGGGCTAGCGGGAGGCTGGGGCACCGGGGAGCTGTTTTTT. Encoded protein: CASSLRGLAGGWGTGELFF.